This TCR beta chain is from a study of OX40 agonist ivuxolimab in advanced cancers. Study summary: The dose-escalation cohort had hepatocellular carcinoma, melanoma, renal cell or head and neck cancer.

Per the germline V gene, CDR1 is MNHEY and CDR2 is SVGAGI. Trimming took off 6 bases at V and 4 bases at J, with 18 bases between the two ends. This CDR3 region has 15 residues. Sequencing was performed with immunoSEQ multiplex PCR; in TCRdb, only in-frame clones are kept and a portion is missing. The sample lists about 65,000 clones, 80% to 90% occurring once. Turning to this clone: The antigen remains unidentified.

Study outcomes and limitations: Clonal expansion was among the lowest in partial responders at 0.1-3.0 mg/kg, especially CD8+. Expanded peripheral T-cell antigen specificity went undetermined. Mean expanded clone counts were higher in CD8+ than CD4+ T cells.

The chain combines TRBV6-5 with TRBJ1-2, with D possibly matching TRBD1 (6 bases). The TCR originated in an adult with an advanced solid tumor such as melanoma, head and neck, liver or kidney cancer. Specimen: CD4+ or CD8+ T cells sorted from blood, collected in a trial of the OX40 agonist ivuxolimab. The CDR3 spells CASRPGWGATYGYTF. CDR3 bases: TGTGCCAGCAGGCCGGGTTGGGGGGCGACCTATGGCTACACCTTC.